This TCR beta chain comes out of a study of T cell responses to AZD1222 COVID-19 vaccine. Study-wide points: The reported proportion of spike-specific TCRs targeting unmutated variant regions was nearly half.

Germline V lookup: CDR1 SGHVS, CDR2 FQNEAQ. CDR3 length: 14 residues. J lost 2 bases, V lost 7 bases, and 7 bases had no gene match. Method: immunoSEQ multiplex PCR; TCRdb's copy keeps in-frame clones and lacks some. This repertoire shows approximately 100,000 clones, 70% to 90% found once; its top ten account for less than 2.5%. This clone showed up just a few times. No antigen is known for it. This TCR was recovered from an adult who received the AZD1222 COVID-19 vaccine. This chain connects TRBV7-8 to TRBJ2-7, with TRBD1 identical over 8 bases. Material: peripheral blood, obtained 28 days after the second AZD1222 dose. The CDR3, as DNA: TGTGCCAGCATCCCACAGGGGGTTACCTACGAGCAGTACTTC. It is translated as CASIPQGVTYEQYF.